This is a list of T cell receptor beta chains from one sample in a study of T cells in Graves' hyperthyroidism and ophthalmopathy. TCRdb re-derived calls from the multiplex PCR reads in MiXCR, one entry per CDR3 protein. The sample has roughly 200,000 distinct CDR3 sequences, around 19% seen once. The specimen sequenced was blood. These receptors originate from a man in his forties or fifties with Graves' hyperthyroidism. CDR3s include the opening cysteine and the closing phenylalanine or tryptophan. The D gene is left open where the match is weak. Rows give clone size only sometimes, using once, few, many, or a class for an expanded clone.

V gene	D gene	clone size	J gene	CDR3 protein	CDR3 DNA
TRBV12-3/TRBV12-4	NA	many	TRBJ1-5	CASSLDQPQHF	TGTGCCAGCAGTTTAGATCAGCCCCAGCATTTT
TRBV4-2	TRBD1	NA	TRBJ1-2	CASSQGGTANYGYTF	TGTGCCAGCAGCCAAGGCGGGACAGCTAACTATGGCTACACCTTC
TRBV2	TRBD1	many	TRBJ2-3	CASSPQGQGSTDTQYF	TGTGCCAGCAGTCCCCAGGGACAGGGGAGCACAGATACGCAGTATTTT
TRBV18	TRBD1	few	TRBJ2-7	CASSPWTGGTYEQYF	TGTGCCAGCTCCCCATGGACAGGGGGAACTTACGAGCAGTACTTC
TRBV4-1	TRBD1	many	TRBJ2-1	CASSQERETGTPYNEQFF	TGCGCCAGCAGCCAAGAAAGAGAGACAGGGACCCCTTACAATGAGCAGTTCTTC
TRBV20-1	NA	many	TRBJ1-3	CSASPSWGAGNTIYF	TGCAGTGCTAGTCCCTCTTGGGGGGCTGGAAACACCATATATTTT
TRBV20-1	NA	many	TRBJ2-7	CSASSGYRNEQYF	TGCAGTGCTAGCTCCGGTTACCGTAACGAGCAGTACTTC
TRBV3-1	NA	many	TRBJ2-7	CASRLGGHEQYF	TGTGCCAGCAGACTTGGGGGCCACGAGCAGTACTTC
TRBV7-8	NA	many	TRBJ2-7	CASTTGVSHGEQYF	TGTGCCAGCACAACCGGGGTGTCTCATGGCGAGCAGTACTTC
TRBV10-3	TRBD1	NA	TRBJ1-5	CAISASRGGNQPQHF	TGTGCCATCAGTGCCTCCAGGGGGGGCAATCAGCCCCAGCATTTT
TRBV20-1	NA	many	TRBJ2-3	CSARVNGRGPDTQYF	TGCAGTGCTAGAGTTAATGGGCGGGGCCCAGATACGCAGTATTTT
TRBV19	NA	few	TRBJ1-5	CASSMLLGGSNQPQHF	TGTGCCAGTAGTATGTTACTCGGGGGTAGCAATCAGCCCCAGCATTTT
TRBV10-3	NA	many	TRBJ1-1	CAISDKGRRDTEAFF	TGTGCCATCAGTGACAAGGGCCGAAGGGACACTGAAGCTTTCTTT
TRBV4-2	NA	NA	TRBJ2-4	CASSPRTGLGNIQYF	TGTGCCAGCAGCCCACGTACAGGACTTGGAAACATTCAGTACTTC
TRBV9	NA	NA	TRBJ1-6	CASSLGLTDSPLHF	TGTGCCAGCAGCCTCGGACTGACCGATTCACCCCTCCACTTT
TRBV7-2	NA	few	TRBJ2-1	CASSLAGRGLYNEQFF	TGTGCCAGCAGCTTAGCTGGTCGGGGGCTATACAATGAGCAGTTCTTC
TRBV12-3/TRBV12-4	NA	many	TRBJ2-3	CASSINPQGGARDTQYF	TGTGCCAGCAGTATAAATCCACAGGGGGGGGCACGTGATACGCAGTATTTT
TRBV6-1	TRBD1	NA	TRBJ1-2	CASSRTGGANYGYTF	TGTGCCAGCAGCCGCACAGGGGGCGCTAACTATGGCTACACCTTC
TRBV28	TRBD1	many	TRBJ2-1	CASRRQGNYEQFF	TGTGCCAGCAGACGACAGGGAAATTATGAGCAGTTCTTC
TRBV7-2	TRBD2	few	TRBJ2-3	CASSLGIAGGGAQYF	TGTGCCAGCAGCTTAGGAATAGCGGGGGGTGGTGCGCAGTATTTT
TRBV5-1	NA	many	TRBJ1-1	CASSLSPVNTEAFF	TGCGCCAGCAGCTTGTCCCCGGTGAACACTGAAGCTTTCTTT
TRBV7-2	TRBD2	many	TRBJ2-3	CASSTLAGGDTDTQYF	TGTGCCAGCAGCACCCTAGCGGGGGGCGACACAGATACGCAGTATTTT
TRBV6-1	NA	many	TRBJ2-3	CASKGASFVDTQYF	TGTGCCAGCAAAGGGGCCTCTTTTGTAGATACGCAGTATTTT
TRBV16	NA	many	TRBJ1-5	CASSPRLFLPQHF	TGTGCCAGCAGCCCCCGTCTGTTTTTGCCCCAGCATTTT
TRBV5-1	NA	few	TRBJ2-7	CASSLVGGEQYF	TGCGCCAGCAGCTTGGTTGGCGGCGAGCAGTACTTC
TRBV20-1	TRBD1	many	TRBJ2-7	CSAPPPGQTYEQYF	TGCAGTGCTCCCCCCCCGGGACAGACCTACGAGCAGTACTTC
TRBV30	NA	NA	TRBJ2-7	CAWSPNTSYEQYF	TGTGCCTGGAGTCCCAATACCTCCTACGAGCAGTACTTC
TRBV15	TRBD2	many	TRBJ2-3	CATSRDWTSGVTDTQYF	TGTGCCACCAGCAGAGATTGGACTAGCGGGGTTACAGATACGCAGTATTTT
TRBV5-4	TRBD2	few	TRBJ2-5	CASSLGREGRWETQYF	TGTGCCAGCAGCTTGGGTCGGGAGGGGCGGTGGGAGACCCAGTACTTC
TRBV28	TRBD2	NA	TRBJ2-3	CASRNGGDSTDTQYF	TGTGCCAGCAGGAATGGGGGGGATAGCACAGATACGCAGTATTTT
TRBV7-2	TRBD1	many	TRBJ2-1	CASSLGQGAYNEQFF	TGTGCCAGCAGCTTGGGACAGGGTGCCTACAATGAGCAGTTCTTC
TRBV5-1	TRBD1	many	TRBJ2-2	CASSLGDRASTGELFF	TGCGCCAGCAGCTTGGGGGACAGGGCCAGCACCGGGGAGCTGTTTTTT
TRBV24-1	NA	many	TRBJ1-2	CATSDPSGANYGYTF	TGTGCCACCAGTGATCCCTCGGGGGCGAACTATGGCTACACCTTC
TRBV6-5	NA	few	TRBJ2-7	CASSYLSEQYF	TGTGCCAGCAGTTACTTATCCGAGCAGTACTTC
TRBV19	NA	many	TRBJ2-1	CASSRSYNEQFF	TGTGCCAGTAGTAGGTCCTACAATGAGCAGTTCTTC
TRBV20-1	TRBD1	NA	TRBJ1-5	CSARKITGEDQPQHF	TGCAGTGCTAGAAAGATTACAGGGGAGGATCAGCCCCAGCATTTT
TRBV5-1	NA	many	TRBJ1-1	CASSLDLGFGAFF	TGCGCCAGCAGCTTGGATCTGGGGTTTGGAGCTTTCTTT
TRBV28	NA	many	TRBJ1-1	CASRNPGAGNTEAFF	TGTGCCAGCAGAAACCCGGGGGCAGGGAACACTGAAGCTTTCTTT
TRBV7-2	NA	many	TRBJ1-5	CASSLRIHQPQHF	TGTGCCAGCAGCTTAAGGATCCACCAGCCCCAGCATTTT
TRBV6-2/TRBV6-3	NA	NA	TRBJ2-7	CASSWTPGTPGPDEQYF	TGTGCCAGCAGTTGGACCCCCGGGACTCCGGGACCCGACGAGCAGTACTTC
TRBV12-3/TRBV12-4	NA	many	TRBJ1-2	CASSSGIDYGYTF	TGTGCCAGCAGTTCAGGGATCGACTATGGCTACACCTTC
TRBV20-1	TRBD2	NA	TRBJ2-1	CSARDWASGGYNEQFF	TGCAGTGCTAGAGATTGGGCTAGCGGGGGTTACAATGAGCAGTTCTTC
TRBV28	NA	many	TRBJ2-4	CASSQGGENIQYF	TGTGCCAGCAGCCAGGGGGGAGAAAACATTCAGTACTTC